The TCR beta chain described here comes from a study of shared clonotypes between healthy human individuals. Repertoires were generated with immunoSEQ multiplex PCR, while TCRdb's copy carries only in-frame clones and drops some. The sample carries about 2 million clones, 85% to 95% recorded once. This CDR3 is 14 amino acids long. The germline V gene has CDR1 MNHEY and CDR2 SVGAGI. Between the trimmed V and J ends, which lost 0 bases and 3 bases, there was a span of 7 bases. Overall study results and limits: Sampling covered blood only; tissue repertoires likely differ. For naive CD4 cells, roughly 4.8% of clonotypes were shared across a few donors.

A note on this clone: Its antigen is unknown. This CDR3 is also generated by other DNA sequences in the sample.

The gene calls are TRBV6-5 and TRBJ2-3; no clear D gene. The TCR originated in a young man in good health. The sample was naive CD4+ T cells sorted from blood. Subset described: CD45RA+ positively selected. This CDR3 is CASSYSPFTDTQYF. The CDR3 DNA reads as TGTGCCAGCAGTTACTCACCTTTTACAGATACGCAGTATTTT.